These 13 T cell receptor beta chains were sequenced from one sample in a study of human T cells and chemical hapten exposure. TCRdb re-analysed the RACE reads in MiXCR, keeping a single row per CDR3 protein. Of about 170,000 distinct CDR3 sequences in the sample, roughly 26% were seen once. As to time point: patch test 3, about 24 weeks after DPC sensitization. Noted treatment: therapeutic diphenylcyclopropenone sensitization with weekly scalp DPC. The source material was whole blood, sampled in connection with sensitization to the hapten diphenylcyclopropenone (DPC). These receptors were collected from a woman aged 18-29 years with alopecia areata. Some clones in this sample may be carry-over from other donors' samples.

V gene TRBV24-1 combines with J gene TRBJ2-1; TRBD2 aligns across 11 bases. The germline CDR1 and CDR2 sequences are KGHDR and SFDVKD. With 5 bases clipped from V and 3 bases from J, the junction kept 8 bases outside the gene matches. The CDR3 runs 17 residues. The CDR3 is CATSGDTSGGRYNEQFF. The CDR3, as DNA: TGTGCCACCAGTGGTGACACTAGCGGGGGCCGCTACAATGAGCAGTTCTTC.

The chain has TRBV20-1 and TRBJ1-2; D perhaps matches TRBD1 (6 bases). The CDR3 is 14 residues long. V was pared by 3 bases and J by 8 bases, with 19 bases between. Germline V gene lookup returns CDR1 DFQATT and CDR2 SNEGSKA (reference sequence). CDR3 amino acids: CSASVVTGSEGYTF. CDR3 coding DNA: TGCAGTGCTAGTGTTGTTACAGGGTCAGAGGGCTACACCTTC.

The chain has TRBV18 and TRBJ2-7; TRBD2 matches at 14 bases. The CDR3 loop spans 17 amino acids. Germline CDR1 is KGHSH and CDR2 is LQKENI. V was clipped by 3 bases and J by 4 bases; unmatched bases: 8. CDR3 loop: CASSPAGTSGGMYEQYF. The DNA of the CDR3 is TGTGCCAGCTCACCTGCCGGGACTAGCGGGGGCATGTACGAGCAGTACTTC.

The V call is TRBV29-1, the J call TRBJ2-1; 7 bases are a match to TRBD2. J lost 3 bases, V lost 7 bases, and 9 bases had no gene match. The germline V gene has CDR1 SQVTM and CDR2 ANQGSEA. The CDR3 has 14 residues. CDR3 nucleotide sequence: TGCAGCGCATTGGATACTAGCGTCTACAATGAGCAGTTCTTC. This codes for CSALDTSVYNEQFF.

The rearrangement uses TRBV27 and TRBJ2-5; 7 bases are shared with TRBD1. This CDR3 is 16 amino acids long. Germline trimming cut 6 bases from V and 5 bases from J; bases unmatched to any gene: 15. The germline V gene encodes CDR1 MNHEY and CDR2 SMNVEV (reference sequence). CDR3 DNA: TGTGCCAGCAGACCTGGACTTCTAGGGGGCCGGGAGACCCAGTACTTC. It codes for CASRPGLLGGRETQYF.

In this sample, this clonotype turned up a few times. The rearrangement links TRBV5-6 to TRBJ1-1, with TRBD1 as a possible D gene (5 bases). Germline assignment: CDR1 SGHDT and CDR2 YYEEEE. This CDR3 has 14 residues. Trimming removed 4 bases from V and 6 bases from J, with 16 bases in between. The CDR3 region is CASSPVWMGPEAFF. CDR3 nucleotide sequence: TGTGCCAGCAGCCCCGTGTGGATGGGACCTGAAGCTTTCTTT.

This sequence joins TRBV2 and TRBJ1-5; no clear D. There are 14 residues in the CDR3. Between the trimmed V and J ends, which lost 1 base and 1 base, there was a span of 5 bases. CDR1 SNHLY and CDR2 FYNNEI come from the germline V gene. CDR3 nucleotide sequence: TGTGCCAGCAGTGAAGAAGGCAGCAATCAGCCCCAGCATTTT. Translation gives CASSEEGSNQPQHF.

The chain links TRBV5-1 to TRBJ1-4; possible D gene TRBD1, 5 bases. The CDR3 covers 17 residues. Germline values: CDR1 SGHRS, CDR2 YFSETQ. Trimming cost V 4 bases and J 0 bases, with 16 bases left between them. CDR3: CASSARPTGATNEKLFF. The CDR3 region has the DNA TGCGCCAGCAGCGCACGCCCAACAGGAGCAACTAATGAAAAACTGTTTTTT.

This clonotype was recorded a few times. The chain carries TRBV6-2 or TRBV6-3 and TRBJ2-1; TRBD2 matches at 8 bases. With 11 bases clipped from V and 4 bases from J, the junction kept 7 bases outside the gene matches. CDR3 length: 13 residues. Per the germline V gene, CDR1 is MNHEY and CDR2 is SVGEGT. In nucleotides, the CDR3 is TGTGCCGGGGGAACTAGCGGTTACAATGAGCAGTTCTTC. Translated: CAGGTSGYNEQFF.

V and J are TRBV29-1 and TRBJ1-2, with D tentatively TRBD1 (5 bases). The germline V gene has CDR1 SQVTM and CDR2 ANQGSEA. Deletions cut 4 bases from V and 5 bases from J, with 17 bases between. This CDR3 is 14 amino acids long. The CDR3 region has the DNA TGCAGCGTTGCCCCCCCCCTACGACAGTATGGCTACACCTTC. Protein sequence: CSVAPPLRQYGYTF.

The J gene is TRBJ2-7, the V gene TRBV10-1; possible D gene TRBD2, 5 bases. The germline CDR1 and CDR2 sequences are WNHNN and SYGVQD (reference sequence). V dropped 11 bases and J dropped 5 bases, with 19 bases sitting between them. The CDR3 runs to 13 residues. CDR3 DNA: TGCGCCGGCATTGAGGGCCCTATGCACGAGCAGTACTTC. This codes for CAGIEGPMHEQYF.

This clonotype was observed at least ten times. Here the CDR3 DNA reads TGCAGTGCCTCAGGCCTGAATTCACCCCTCCACTTT. Amino acid sequence: CSASGLNSPLHF. This sequence joins TRBV20-1 and TRBJ1-6; D unresolved. V lost 6 bases and J 7 bases, leaving 10 bases between the germline ends. This CDR3 has 12 residues. Per the germline V gene, CDR1 is DFQATT and CDR2 is SNEGSKA (reference sequence).

This clonotype turned up a few times. V usage is TRBV4-3 and J usage is TRBJ1-3; D gene uncertain. The CDR3 length is 15 residues. The V gene lost 1 base and the J gene lost 0 bases, with 7 bases spanning the gap. Per germline, CDR1 LGHNA and CDR2 YSLEER. CDR3 sequence: CASSQVVGSGNTIYF. CDR3 bases: TGCGCCAGCAGCCAAGTGGTGGGCTCTGGAAACACCATATATTTT.